The table lists the clone carrying this T cell receptor beta chain with a count of one. What it binds is unknown. This entry is derived from a study of T cell responses to AZD1222 COVID-19 vaccine. For the study at large: Second-dose timings of about 4 or about 12 weeks were pooled. Study-wide points: The reported proportion of spike-specific TCRs targeting unmutated variant regions was nearly half. At baseline, seropositivity was found in only six AZD1222 recipients. Spike-specific TCR breadth rose after two AZD1222 doses, and depth rose as well.

This CDR3 is built from 13 residues. V was pared by 1 base and J by 1 base, with 4 bases between. The germline gives CDR1 SEHNR, CDR2 FQNEAQ (reference sequence). This table comes from immunoSEQ multiplex PCR, and its TCRdb copy is limited to in-frame clones, with some not included. The table lists 150,000 or so clones, roughly 89% of them singletons. The sequences come from peripheral blood, collected on day 0 of AZD1222 vaccination. This chain connects TRBV7-9 to TRBJ1-1, with D hard to call. The clonotype comes from an adult in good health. In DNA, the CDR3 is TGTGCCAGCAGCTTAGTAGAGAACACTGAAGCTTTCTTT. Its protein is CASSLVENTEAFF.